The clone carrying this T cell receptor beta chain has a handful of counts. Other DNA sequences in this sample translate to the same CDR3. These data come from a study of blood T cell repertoires in COVID-19. Study-wide context: In each case, the material was cDNA or gDNA derived from T cells, B-cell-depleted T cells, or PBMCs.

The CDR3 totals 14 residues. The germline CDR1 and CDR2 sequences are SGHNT and YYREEE (reference sequence). V dropped 5 bases and J dropped 3 bases, with 12 bases sitting between them. Generated by immunoSEQ multiplex PCR, the TCRdb table keeps only in-frame clones and is missing some. Of 250,000 to 350,000 clones listed, approximately 84% are singletons. Everyone who took part was roughly 18 to 89 years old, and they came from 24 US areas. This chain joins TRBV5-4 and TRBJ1-3, with D possibly TRBD1 on 6 matching bases. The sequenced sample was PBMCs or T cells enriched from blood (not recorded which). This clonotype was sampled from a young woman who had recovered from COVID-19. CDR3 loop: CASSSQGVGNTIYF. CDR3 sequence (DNA): TGTGCCAGCAGTTCACAGGGTGTTGGAAACACCATATATTTT.